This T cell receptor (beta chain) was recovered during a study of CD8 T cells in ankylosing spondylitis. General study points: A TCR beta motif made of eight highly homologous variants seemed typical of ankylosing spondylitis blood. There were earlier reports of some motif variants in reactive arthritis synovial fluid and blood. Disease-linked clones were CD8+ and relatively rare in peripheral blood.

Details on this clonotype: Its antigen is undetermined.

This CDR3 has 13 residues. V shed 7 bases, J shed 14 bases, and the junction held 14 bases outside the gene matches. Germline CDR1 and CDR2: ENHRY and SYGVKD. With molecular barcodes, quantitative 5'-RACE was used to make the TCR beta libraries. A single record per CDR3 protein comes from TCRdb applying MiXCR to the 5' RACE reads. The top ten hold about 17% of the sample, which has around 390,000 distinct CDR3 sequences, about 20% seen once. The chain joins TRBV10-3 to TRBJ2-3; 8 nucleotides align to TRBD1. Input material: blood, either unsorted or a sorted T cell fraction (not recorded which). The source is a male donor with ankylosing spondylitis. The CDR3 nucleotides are TGTGCCATCAACCCCATCGACAGGGGTTGGCTGTATTTT. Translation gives CAINPIDRGWLYF.